Reported below is one T cell receptor (beta chain). The V gene's germline CDR1 is SGHRS and CDR2 YFSETQ. The V gene lost 4 bases and the J gene lost 3 bases, with 16 bases spanning the gap. The CDR3 totals 15 residues. This sample stems from a study of memory CD4+ T cells and cytomegalovirus serostatus. Method: immunoSEQ multiplex PCR; TCRdb's copy keeps in-frame clones and lacks some. There are approximately 92,000 clones in the sample; over 70% occur only once, and 3.5% to 4% lies in the top ten. The sort gate was single viable CD3+CD4+CD8-CD45RO+ cells for memory CD4+ T cells. The clonotype was recovered from an adult in good health and CMV-seropositive. The specimen sequenced was memory CD4+ T cells from blood. The chain has TRBV5-1 and TRBJ2-5; a weak D match, TRBD2 (6 bases). CDR3 in DNA: TGCGCCAGCAGCAGGGCGGGGAGTGCGGAAGAGACCCAGTACTTC. Its translation: CASSRAGSAEETQYF.